These 23 T cell receptor beta chains were all obtained from the same sample, sequenced in a study of early T cells in non-severe SARS-CoV-2 infection. TCRdb re-called the 5' RACE reads with MiXCR, one entry per CDR3 protein. The data hold 32,000 or so distinct CDR3 sequences, with about 5% observed a single time. The sample comprised whole blood. The receptor set was obtained from an adult who was a healthcare worker with PCR-confirmed SARS-CoV-2 infection or an uninfected control (not recorded which).

This clonotype was picked up many times. The chain recombines TRBV29-1 with TRBJ2-2; no firm D call. The CDR3 is 12 residues long. Germline CDR1 and CDR2: SQVTM and ANQGSEA. V lost 8 bases, J lost 1 base, and 8 bases lay in between. The DNA for the CDR3 is TGCAGCACGAGACAGAACACCGGGGAGCTGTTTTTT. Amino acids: CSTRQNTGELFF.

This clonotype was detected only a few times. J is TRBJ2-3 and V is TRBV5-5; TRBD2 aligns across 9 bases. J lost 4 bases, V lost 1 base, and 7 bases had no gene match. Germline V gene data show CDR1 as SGHKS and CDR2 as YYEKEE (reference sequence). The CDR3 extends over 16 amino acids. The CDR3 spells CASSLFPAGGSDTQYF. In DNA, the CDR3 is TGTGCCAGCAGCTTGTTCCCAGCGGGGGGCTCAGATACGCAGTATTTT.

This clonotype was seen a few times. This chain joins TRBV14 and TRBJ1-6; perhaps TRBD1 as D (5 bases). Between the trimmed V and J ends, which lost 2 bases and 6 bases, there was a span of 23 bases. CDR1 and CDR2 from the germline V gene are SGHDN and FVKESK. This CDR3 has 19 residues. CDR3 sequence: CASSQTFSVGPYFNSPLHF. CDR3 sequence (DNA): TGTGCCAGCAGCCAAACTTTTTCGGTGGGACCGTATTTTAATTCACCCCTCCACTTT.

This clonotype has only a few counts. The chain joins TRBV6-2 or TRBV6-3 to TRBJ2-7; 7 nucleotides line up with TRBD1. Unmatched junction bases numbered 2, after V lost 4 bases and J lost 5 bases. CDR3 length: 12 residues. CDR1 MNHEY and CDR2 SVGEGT come from the germline V gene. The CDR3: CASSSTGNEQYF. The CDR3 nucleotides are TGTGCCAGCAGTTCGACAGGGAACGAGCAGTACTTC.

This clonotype was counted at least ten times. V and J are TRBV10-2 and TRBJ1-4, with D possibly being TRBD1 (6 bases). V lost 3 bases and J 5 bases, leaving 13 bases between the germline ends. Germline CDR1 WSHSY, CDR2 SAAADI. The CDR3 runs to 15 residues. The CDR3 DNA sequence: TGCGCCAGCAGTGAAGTAGATAGGGGGAATGAAAAACTGTTTTTT. Encoded protein: CASSEVDRGNEKLFF.

The chain is built from TRBV20-1 and TRBJ1-3, with D possibly matching TRBD1 (6 bases). The CDR3 spans 15 residues. The V gene's germline CDR1 is DFQATT and CDR2 SNEGSKA (reference sequence). Trimming pared 1 base from V and 2 bases from J, leaving 12 bases between. The CDR3 region is CSARGTEGAGNTIYF. The CDR3 region has the DNA TGCAGTGCTAGAGGAACAGAGGGGGCTGGAAACACCATATATTTT.

The sample holds many counts of this clonotype. The chain couples TRBV28 to TRBJ1-1, with no clear D. V was clipped by 7 bases and J by 3 bases, with 15 bases between them. Germline V gene data show CDR1 as MDHEN and CDR2 as SYDVKM. The CDR3 consists of 14 residues. CDR3 residues: CASTLARPYTEAFF. In DNA form, the CDR3 reads TGTGCCAGCACCTTGGCCAGGCCATACACTGAAGCTTTCTTT. Using reference TRBV28 and TRBJ1-1 for the parts outside the CDR3, the full variable domain is DVKVTQSSRYLVKRTGEKVFLECVQDMDHENMFWYRQDPGLGLRLIYFSYDVKMKEKGDIPEGYSVSREKKERFSLILESASTNQTSMYLCASTLARPYTEAFFGQGTRLTVV.

This clonotype was observed many times. The junction does not match germline at one end; this may be a read error. V is TRBV29-1 and J is TRBJ1-4; 8 bases match TRBD1. In germline, CDR1 is SQVTM, CDR2 ANQGSEA. CDR3 length: 15 amino acids. CDR3 coding DNA: TGCAGCGTTAAAGACAGGGGAACCACTAATGAAAAACTGTTTTTT. Encoded protein: CSVKDRGTTNEKLFF.

This rearrangement joins TRBV30 to TRBJ1-1; TRBD1 agrees at 9 bases. The germline V gene encodes CDR1 GTSNPN and CDR2 SVGIG (reference sequence). This CDR3 is built from 14 residues. V shed 4 bases, J shed 3 bases, and the junction held 6 bases outside the gene matches. The CDR3 DNA reads TGTGCCTGGAAAAGGGACAGGGTTTACACTGAAGCTTTCTTT. Its translation is CAWKRDRVYTEAFF.

In this sample, this clonotype turned up many times. The chain links TRBV29-1 to TRBJ1-2; possibly TRBD1 for D (5 bases). The CDR3 is 14 residues long. Deletions cut 6 bases from V and 8 bases from J, with 22 bases between. Germline CDR1 is SQVTM and CDR2 is ANQGSEA. This chain's CDR3 is CSVRDFGRAGGYTF. The CDR3 bases are TGCAGCGTCCGGGACTTCGGCCGGGCGGGCGGCTACACCTTC.

The table lists this clonotype with many counts. This chain's CDR3 is CASSLSSANTEAFF. The CDR3 DNA follows: TGCGCCAGCAGCTTGTCATCCGCAAACACTGAAGCTTTCTTT. The chain joins TRBV5-1 to TRBJ1-1; D remains ambiguous. V lost 1 base and J lost 2, with 9 bases in between. The CDR3 is 14 residues long. Germline loops: CDR1 SGHRS, CDR2 YFSETQ. Full variable domain (outside the CDR3, taken from reference TRBV5-1 and TRBJ1-1): KAGVTQTPRYLIKTRGQQVTLSCSPISGHRSVSWYQQTPGQGLQFLFEYFSETQRNKGNFPGRFSGRQFSNSRSEMNVSTLELGDSALYLCASSLSSANTEAFFGQGTRLTVV.

The chain links TRBV5-5 to TRBJ2-2; 7 positions match TRBD1. Germline lookup yields CDR1 SGHKS and CDR2 YYEKEE (reference sequence). The J segment lost 2 bases and the V segment lost 3 bases, leaving 4 bases of the junction unmatched. This CDR3 comprises 15 residues. The CDR3 here is CASSSGQPNTGELFF. For the CDR3, the DNA is TGTGCCAGCAGCTCGGGACAGCCAAACACCGGGGAGCTGTTTTTT.

This clonotype was observed at least ten times. The gene calls are TRBV12-3 or TRBV12-4 and TRBJ2-5; D remains unclear. V was shortened by 1 base and J by 5 bases, with 11 bases between the two germline ends. There are 14 residues in the CDR3. CDR3 coding DNA: TGTGCCAGCAGTTTAGGAGACCATGGGGAGACCCAGTACTTC. Translation: CASSLGDHGETQYF.

This clonotype was recorded at least ten times. The CDR3, as DNA: TGTGCCACCAGCAGAGGGGGACTGGGTAACTATGGCTACACCTTC. This gives the protein CATSRGGLGNYGYTF. This chain uses TRBV15 with TRBJ1-2, with D perhaps matching TRBD1 (5 bases). Looked up from germline, CDR1 is LNHNV and CDR2 is YYDKDF (reference sequence). Trimming took off 1 base at V and 1 base at J, with 10 bases between the two ends. The CDR3 extends over 15 amino acids. The whole variable domain, filled in from reference TRBV15 and TRBJ1-2, reads DAMVIQNPRYQVTQFGKPVTLSCSQTLNHNVMYWYQQKSSQAPKLLFHYYDKDFNNEADTPDNFQSRRPNTSFCFLDIRSPGLGDTAMYLCATSRGGLGNYGYTFGSGTRLTVV.

This clonotype was observed a few times. The chain links TRBV7-9 to TRBJ1-4, with D tentatively TRBD1 (5 bases). The CDR3 is 12 residues long. CDR1 is SEHNR, CDR2 FQNEAQ, per germline (reference sequence). V dropped 10 bases and J dropped 7 bases, with 13 bases sitting between them. CDR3 amino acids: CATSGGGEKLFF. The CDR3, as DNA: TGTGCCACGAGTGGGGGAGGTGAAAAACTGTTTTTT.

In this sample, this clonotype turned up many times. This sequence joins TRBV4-1 and TRBJ1-1; no firm D call. The germline gives CDR1 MGHRA, CDR2 YSYEKL. CDR3 length equals 13 residues. Trimming removed 4 bases from V and 6 bases from J, with 12 bases in between. The CDR3 loop reads CASSPRHRSEAFF. CDR3 in DNA: TGCGCCAGCAGCCCGCGCCATCGGTCTGAAGCTTTCTTT.

This clonotype was observed at least ten times. The chain has TRBV2 and TRBJ1-3, with D perhaps TRBD1 (5 bases). V dropped 6 bases and J dropped 2 bases, with 8 bases sitting between them. This CDR3 comprises 13 residues. Germline CDR1 and CDR2: SNHLY and FYNNEI. As DNA, the CDR3 is TGTGCCAGCAGAACAGGCCCTGGAAACACCATATATTTT. It is translated as CASRTGPGNTIYF.

V usage is TRBV6-6 and J usage is TRBJ2-3; 7 nucleotides match TRBD2. V lost 8 bases to trimming and J lost 4 bases; unmatched junction nucleotides: 6. In germline, CDR1 is MNHNY, CDR2 SVGAGI (reference sequence). This CDR3 spans 13 amino acids. CDR3 coding DNA: TGTGCCAGCGTGGGGGGGGGTGCAGATACGCAGTATTTT. It yields the protein CASVGGGADTQYF.

This clonotype was detected ten times or more. The J gene is TRBJ1-1, the V gene TRBV5-1; D might be TRBD1 (6 bases). This CDR3 has 18 amino acids. Germline assignment: CDR1 SGHRS and CDR2 YFSETQ. The V and J ends lost 0 bases and 1 base respectively, with 19 bases between them. The chain's CDR3 is CASSLVWDTLGTNTEAFF. The CDR3 DNA reads TGCGCCAGCAGCTTGGTATGGGACACCCTTGGAACGAACACTGAAGCTTTCTTT.

V gene TRBV4-1 combines with J gene TRBJ1-6, with 7 bases aligning to TRBD1. Germline-derived CDR1 and CDR2 are MGHRA and YSYEKL. V dropped 2 bases and J dropped 6; count of bases not matched to a gene: 4. This CDR3 has 15 residues. The CDR3 DNA reads as TGCGCCAGCAGCCAACATCGACAGGGTAATTCACCCCTCCACTTT. Its protein is CASSQHRQGNSPLHF.

Only a few counts were recorded for this clonotype. The V call is TRBV3-1, the J call TRBJ2-6; tentatively, D is TRBD1 (5 bases). CDR3 length: 20 amino acids. In germline, CDR1 is LGHDT, CDR2 YNNKEL (reference sequence). V gave up 3 bases and J gave up 0 bases, with 21 bases separating them. CDR3 nucleotides: TGTGCCAGCAGCCAGGCTTGGGGCTTGACCTTAAGCTCTGGGGCCAACGTCCTGACTTTC. This codes for CASSQAWGLTLSSGANVLTF.

V is TRBV19 and J is TRBJ2-2; D is uncertain. This CDR3 has 14 amino acids. From germline, CDR1 is LNHDA and CDR2 SQIVND (reference sequence). Deletions cut 9 bases from V and 0 bases from J, with 11 bases between. CDR3 loop: CASKTNTNTGELFF. The CDR3 region has the DNA TGTGCCAGCAAGACAAATACGAACACCGGGGAGCTGTTTTTT.

At least ten counts were recorded for this clonotype. This rearrangement joins TRBV28 to TRBJ2-1; D not certain. The CDR3 is made up of 12 amino acids. Germline-derived CDR1 and CDR2 are MDHEN and SYDVKM. V was shortened by 6 bases and J by 7 bases, with 10 bases between the two germline ends. CDR3 in DNA: TGTGCCAGCAGCCCGCCCTGGAATGAGCAGTTCTTC. Protein product: CASSPPWNEQFF.